This TCR beta chain was profiled in a study of blood T cells in healthy people across ages (dated by TCRdb to about 2015). Concerning the study at large: In model experiments, template switching captured roughly one uniquely barcoded TCR beta cDNA molecule for every two T cells. The study measured age-related changes in TCR beta repertoire diversity using deep sequencing normalized with unique cDNA molecular identifiers. The donors were divided into four age groups: young (average 16 years), middle-aged (about 39), aged (about 56) and long-lived (around 80). Using the same blood draw, the study looked at two additional independent replicas of 1 million unique cDNA reads for two donors, one aged 18 to 29 and the other aged 80 or older. What the study reported, not specific to this receptor: Since profiling was done on bulk unsorted PBMCs, naive and antigen-experienced compartments could not be conclusively compared. As age increased, observed TCR beta diversity per million T cells dropped in a roughly linear way, and a significant reduction was already evident by age 40. Because donor CMV infection status was unknown, age-related changes in expanded clonotypes were potentially confounded. The percentage of naive T cells measured by flow cytometry correlated strongly with observed TCR beta diversity. Estimates of total diversity from one million sequenced T cells were regarded as lower bounds and underestimates. Compared with the aged group, the long-lived group had more naive CD4+ T cells, fewer expanded clones and increased TCR diversity, a pattern suggesting age selection.

The CDR3 starts with the cysteine, ends with the phenylalanine, and has 13 residues. The DNA shown is the 39-base CDR3, in frame from base 1. CDR1 LGHDT and CDR2 YNNKEL are derived from the germline V gene (reference sequence). V gives up 4 bases and J gives up 8 bases, and the segment between their germline ends measures 14 bases. The donors were roughly 40 Caucasian individuals from Russia, aged about 6 to 100 years, who were systemically healthy. Ten milliliters of peripheral blood were drawn from each donor into EDTA-treated Vacutainer tubes. Ficoll-Paque density-gradient centrifugation was used to isolate PBMCs, with at least 6 million per sample. Total RNA, at least 6 micrograms per sample, was extracted from PBMCs with Trizol reagent. The percentages of naive CD45RAhigh/CD27high T cells were determined by flow cytometry on a PBMC aliquot from every donor. Preparation of the library involved 5' RACE. TCRdb lists the instrument as Illumina HiSeq 2500. The second PCR ran for about 7 to 11 cycles and used a J-beta primer mix along with a sample-barcoded 5' primer. A template-switch 5' adaptor carrying 12 random nucleotides introduced a unique molecular identifier onto each TCR beta cDNA molecule. Each sample yielded at least 2.5 million CDR3-containing paired-end reads. First-strand cDNA synthesis was performed from all RNA using the Mint cDNA synthesis kit, with priming by a TRBC-specific oligonucleotide. After uracil-DNA glycosylase treatment, a first 18-cycle PCR used universal primers M1SS and BC2_uni_R on all cDNA. For the original study's pipeline: For normalization, 1 million high-quality reads, each with a distinct molecular identifier, were randomly selected from each sample. Reads sharing molecular identifiers were discarded rather than binned into consensus sequences. MiTCR, set to a Q25 quality threshold and the strictest error-elimination algorithm, was used for CDR3 identification, clonotype clustering and error correction. A nonparametric unseen species model using Euler transformation provided a lower-bound estimate of total TCR beta diversity. TCRdb reprocessing: public reads trimmed at Q25 with fastp, clones called with MiXCR, in-frame beta chains kept. For every CDR3 protein sequence, its rows merge into one entry that carries the most common genes and DNA. TCRdb's processing, not the authors' own work, is the source of the V and J calls. For this sample there are about 800,000 distinct CDR3 sequences; 25% appear just once. Approximately 3.7% of the sample comes from the top ten.

Notes on this clonotype: Its specific antigen is unknown. No qualities accompany the bases; no much larger clone lies one base away.

This sample was also put to use in a study of T cells of mothers and their children. In that second paper, the authors write: Nine systemically healthy Caucasian individuals, comprising three mothers and their six children, were included as donors. cDNA synthesis consumed the entire amount of extracted RNA, loaded at approximately 1.5 ug RNA in each 15 ul reaction. In the second PCR, the M1S primer added sample barcodes and 2-4 random nucleotides. Over 8 million TCR beta CDR3 reads came from each mother, compared with 3.3 million or so reads from each child. TCR recombination output is similarly shaped by thymic selection in related and unrelated pairs, with a minor effect exerted by inherited differences. Normalized repertoire overlap in related mother-child pairs was always slightly higher than in unrelated mother-child pairs, but the difference was never significant. No persistent microchimeric T cell clones were found, with a detection sensitivity of 85 to 100 clones per million clonotypes. In the study, deep NGS was used to compare the TCR beta repertoires of mothers and children, and features distinguishing related mother-child pairs from unrelated individuals were sought. On average, the children were about 10 +/- 4 years old, while the mothers were around 40 +/- 4 years old. After adapter ligation was performed with NEBNext reagents, the libraries were sequenced on an Illumina HiSeq 2000 with 100+100 nt paired-end reads. To avoid cross-contamination, the mother libraries and the child libraries were prepared a month apart and sequenced in separate runs. For each donor, between about 500,000 and 2,200,000 distinct TCR beta clonotypes were identified. Naive TCR beta clonotypes were estimated from low-frequency clonotypes matched to each donor's FACS-determined naive share, without sorting.

Material for sequencing was blood. Recombination connected TRBV3-1 to TRBJ1-1; a tentative D call is TRBD1 (6 bases match). The TCR sequence derives from a boy aged 5 to 17 in good health. The CDR3 protein is CASSPRDIREAFF. The nucleotide sequence is TGTGCCAGCAGCCCCCGGGACATTAGGGAAGCTTTCTTT.